This T cell receptor beta chain appears in the sequencing data of a study of radiotherapy plus CTLA-4 blockade in lung cancer. Produced via immunoSEQ multiplex PCR; TCRdb's table is partial and in-frame only. The data contain 65,000 to 95,000 clones, around 90% of them singletons. Specimen: peripheral blood, collected from a patient treated with radiotherapy plus ipilimumab. The sequence came from a human donor with non-small cell lung cancer that progressed on radiotherapy plus ipilimumab.

This CDR3 reads CASSLGGLPGQYF. For the CDR3, the DNA is TGTGCCAGCAGCTTGGGGGGACTGCCGGGGCAGTACTTC. V is TRBV5-4 and J is TRBJ2-7; the D gene is possibly TRBD2 (6 bases). The CDR3 loop spans 13 amino acids. Per germline, CDR1 SGHNT and CDR2 YYREEE (reference sequence). V was shortened by 0 bases and J by 9 bases, with 13 bases between the two germline ends.